These 29 T cell receptor beta chains were sequenced from one sample in a study of shared clonotypes between healthy human individuals. The assay was immunoSEQ multiplex PCR, and TCRdb's table has in-frame clones only and misses some. This table has over a million clones, around 76% appearing once. Sequences were obtained from memory CD4+ T cells sorted from blood. Subset denoted: CD45RA-negative fraction. These receptors came from a man younger than 30 in good health.

This rearrangement joins TRBV6-1 to TRBJ2-7, with D possibly being TRBD2 (6 bases). V was trimmed by 7 bases and J by 2 bases, leaving 18 bases between them. Germline V gives CDR1 MNHNS, CDR2 SASEGT. This CDR3 is 15 amino acids long. The CDR3 here is CASTSRRDGTYEQYF. The CDR3 DNA reads as TGTGCCAGCACCTCCCGGAGGGACGGGACCTACGAGCAGTACTTC.

This clone has more than one count but fewer than ten. The chain recombines TRBV7-2 with TRBJ1-1, with D tentatively TRBD1 (5 bases). Germline CDR1 SGHTA, CDR2 FQGNSA. The CDR3 is made up of 14 amino acids. Between the trimmed V and J ends, which lost 3 bases and 6 bases, there was a span of 14 bases. In nucleotides, the CDR3 is TGTGCCAGCAGCTTTCAGGGTAGTGACGCTGAAGCTTTCTTT. Its protein is CASSFQGSDAEAFF. Full variable domain (remainder filled in from reference TRBV7-2 and TRBJ1-1): GAGVSQSPSNKVTEKGKDVELRCDPISGHTALYWYRQSLGQGLEFLIYFQGNSAPDKSGLPSDRFSAERTGGSVSTLTIQRTQQEDSAVYLCASSFQGSDAEAFFGQGTRLTVV.

The gene calls are TRBV10-1 and TRBJ1-1, with a possible D match to TRBD1 (6 bases). V was pared by 3 bases and J by 8 bases, with 16 bases between. Germline V gives CDR1 WNHNN, CDR2 SYGVQD (reference sequence). This CDR3 is 14 amino acids long. The CDR3 bases are TGCGCCAGCAGTGACGCCGGGACAAAAGCCGAAGCTTTCTTT. Its protein product is CASSDAGTKAEAFF.

J is TRBJ2-3 and V is TRBV30; TRBD2 agrees at 11 bases. There are 15 residues in the CDR3. CDR1 and CDR2 (germline): GTSNPN, SVGIG (reference sequence). After removal of 4 bases from V and 4 bases from J, the junction contained 7 bases not matched to a gene. The CDR3 reads CAWTPYSGRADTQYF. CDR3 nucleotides: TGTGCCTGGACACCCTATAGCGGGAGGGCAGATACGCAGTATTTT.

V gene TRBV2 combines with J gene TRBJ1-6, with 7 bases identical to TRBD1. This CDR3 comprises 14 residues. Germline V gene data show CDR1 as SNHLY and CDR2 as FYNNEI. Trimming took 10 bases from V and 0 from J; bases not matched to a gene: 3. The CDR3 DNA follows: TGTGCCATCCGGGACAGCTCCTATAATTCACCCCTCCACTTT. This gives the protein CAIRDSSYNSPLHF.

This clone appeared a single time. The chain carries TRBV18 and TRBJ2-7, with TRBD2 matching over 7 bases. The CDR3 covers 12 residues. V shed 6 bases and J 4 bases; nucleotides not matched to a gene: 3. Germline CDR1 reads KGHSH; CDR2 reads LQKENI. This CDR3 is CASSQGGYEQYF. The CDR3 bases are TGTGCCAGCTCGCAGGGAGGGTACGAGCAGTACTTC.

This clone was recorded many times. The rearrangement uses TRBV19 and TRBJ2-7; D might be TRBD1 (5 bases). Per germline, CDR1 LNHDA and CDR2 SQIVND (reference sequence). V was trimmed by 3 bases and J by 6 bases, leaving 15 bases between them. CDR3 length: 14 amino acids. CDR3 nucleotides: TGTGCCAGTAGTATTGGGCAGGGTATGGGCGAGCAGTACTTC. Encoded protein: CASSIGQGMGEQYF.

This clone was recorded many times. This chain uses TRBV7-9 with TRBJ1-1, with D tentatively TRBD1 (6 bases). Germline CDR1 is SEHNR and CDR2 is FQNEAQ (reference sequence). The V end lost 1 base, the J end lost 1 base, and 13 bases lay between the germline ends. The CDR3 totals 16 residues. The CDR3 protein is CASSLDPDRTNTEAFF. The CDR3 nucleotides are TGTGCCAGCAGCTTAGATCCCGACAGGACGAACACTGAAGCTTTCTTT.

This chain joins TRBV27 and TRBJ2-5; the match to TRBD2 covers 8 bases. After removal of 3 bases from V and 1 base from J, the junction contained 4 bases not matched to a gene. Germline CDR1 MNHEY, CDR2 SMNVEV (reference sequence). The CDR3 contains 15 residues. CDR3 sequence: CASSFSGGLQETQYF. CDR3 DNA: TGTGCCAGCAGTTTCAGCGGGGGCCTCCAAGAGACCCAGTACTTC.

The CDR3 is CASSESGDLNYGYTF. CDR3 coding DNA: TGTGCCAGCAGTGAATCGGGAGATCTTAACTATGGCTACACCTTC. The rearrangement links TRBV25-1 to TRBJ1-2; D gene ambiguous. The germline gives CDR1 MGHDK, CDR2 SYGVNS. CDR3 length equals 15 residues. V lost 1 base and J lost 1, with 10 bases in between.

As regards this clone: This likely reflects a read error, since a far larger clone is one base away. This chain links TRBV25-1 with TRBJ2-2; 12 positions agree with TRBD1. The CDR3 runs 16 residues. The J segment lost 9 bases and the V segment lost 5 bases, leaving 10 bases of the junction unmatched. Germline V gene data show CDR1 as MGHDK and CDR2 as SYGVNS. The CDR3 sequence is CASSLGTGGNSRELFF. CDR3 sequence (DNA): TGTGCCAGCAGTTTAGGGACAGGGGGCAACTCCAGGGAGCTGTTTTTT.

This clone was counted a few times. The chain employs TRBV6-5 and TRBJ1-3; D unresolved. The CDR3 sequence is 15 residues long. V was trimmed by 0 bases and J by 4 bases, leaving 10 bases between them. Germline CDR1 MNHEY, CDR2 SVGAGI. CDR3 nucleotides: TGTGCCAGCAGTTACTCAGGGATTGACGGAAACACCATATATTTT. Its protein is CASSYSGIDGNTIYF.

The chain is built from TRBV2 and TRBJ2-2; a possible D gene is TRBD1 (5 bases). From germline, CDR1 is SNHLY and CDR2 FYNNEI. Trimming cost V 6 bases and J 1 base, with 15 bases left between them. CDR3 length equals 16 residues. The CDR3 nucleotides are TGTGCCAGCAGAAGGGGCGCGGATCTGAACACCGGGGAGCTGTTTTTT. As protein: CASRRGADLNTGELFF.

This chain joins TRBV9 and TRBJ2-5; either TRBD1 or TRBD2 may fit D (5 bases each). V was trimmed by 4 bases and J by 4 bases, leaving 20 bases between them. The CDR3 sequence is 16 residues long. In germline, CDR1 is SGDLS, CDR2 YYNGEE. CDR3 amino acids: CASSSPPRGGGETQYF. DNA for the CDR3: TGTGCCAGCAGCTCCCCTCCTAGGGGTGGAGGAGAGACCCAGTACTTC.

The V call is TRBV5-1, the J call TRBJ2-3; TRBD1 agrees at 8 bases. The CDR3 is made up of 15 amino acids. J gave up 5 bases and V 0 bases, and 5 bases lay outside the gene matches. CDR1 and CDR2 from the germline V gene are SGHRS and YFSETQ. The CDR3 sequence: CASSLDLGTGDTQYF. For the CDR3, the DNA is TGCGCCAGCAGCTTGGATTTAGGGACAGGAGATACGCAGTATTTT.

The genes are TRBV4-1 and TRBJ1-5, with TRBD1 matching 8 bases. The CDR3 is 19 amino acids. The germline V gene encodes CDR1 MGHRA and CDR2 YSYEKL. V trimming: 3 bases; J trimming: 0 bases; junction bases outside the gene matches: 13. CDR3 protein: CASSHPDRVGTYSNQPQHF. The CDR3 bases are TGCGCCAGCAGCCACCCGGACAGGGTGGGGACTTATAGCAATCAGCCCCAGCATTTT.

This clone was observed a few times. The V call is TRBV6-1, the J call TRBJ2-3; no clear D. Germline assignment: CDR1 MNHNS and CDR2 SASEGT. CDR3 size: 15 residues. Trimming removed 2 bases from V and 3 bases from J, with 12 bases in between. As DNA, the CDR3 is TGTGCCAGCAGTGAAAGTATGGCGTCAACAGATACGCAGTATTTT. It translates to CASSESMASTDTQYF.

This clone was found a few times. It may be a read error: a sequence one base away is much more abundant. Other DNA sequences in this specimen translate into the identical CDR3. CDR3 protein: CASSPDTGELFF. Here the CDR3 DNA reads TGTGCCAGCAGCCCGGACACCGGGGAGCTGTTTTTT. V and J are TRBV7-2 and TRBJ2-2; D gene ambiguous. From germline, CDR1 is SGHTA and CDR2 FQGNSA. V was pared by 5 bases and J by 3 bases, with 4 bases between. CDR3 size: 12 residues.

In this sample, this clone turned up once. The rearrangement uses TRBV29-1 and TRBJ2-6; TRBD1 matches 7 bases. Germline V CDR1 and CDR2: SQVTM, ANQGSEA. The trim removed 2 bases at V and 0 bases at J, leaving 10 bases unmatched. The CDR3 is made up of 18 amino acids. CDR3 coding DNA: TGCAGCGTTGAATGGGCTAAGGGGGCACTCTCTGGGGCCAACGTCCTGACTTTC. Encoded protein: CSVEWAKGALSGANVLTF.

This clone was detected many times. The CDR3 coding sequence is TGTGCCAGCAGCTTAGGGGTGCGGGGAGGAGGCACTGAAGCTTTCTTT. As protein: CASSLGVRGGGTEAFF. The rearrangement links TRBV7-2 to TRBJ1-1; no reliable D call. Deletions cut 1 base from V and 4 bases from J, with 16 bases between. CDR1 SGHTA and CDR2 FQGNSA come from the germline V gene. This CDR3 region has 16 residues.

V gene TRBV10-1 combines with J gene TRBJ1-3, with D possibly TRBD1 on 6 matching bases. This CDR3 has 14 residues. From germline, CDR1 is WNHNN and CDR2 SYGVQD (reference sequence). The germline V and J ends were trimmed by 3 bases and 4 bases, with 10 bases remaining between them. This CDR3 reads CASSEAGVGNTIYF. The CDR3 DNA reads TGCGCCAGCAGTGAAGCAGGGGTCGGAAACACCATATATTTT.

J is TRBJ1-1 and V is TRBV5-1; D not resolved. This CDR3 contains 13 residues. Trimming cost V 6 bases and J 1 base, with 10 bases left between them. The germline V gene encodes CDR1 SGHRS and CDR2 YFSETQ. The CDR3 is CASNEDSNTEAFF. The CDR3 nucleotides are TGCGCCAGCAACGAGGACTCGAACACTGAAGCTTTCTTT. The variable domain in full, completed from reference TRBV5-1 and TRBJ1-1, reads KAGVTQTPRYLIKTRGQQVTLSCSPISGHRSVSWYQQTPGQGLQFLFEYFSETQRNKGNFPGRFSGRQFSNSRSEMNVSTLELGDSALYLCASNEDSNTEAFFGQGTRLTVV.

V usage is TRBV27 and J usage is TRBJ1-2, with a possible D match to TRBD1 (6 bases). Germline V gene data show CDR1 as MNHEY and CDR2 as SMNVEV (reference sequence). The CDR3 spans 14 residues. Trimming left V 2 bases short and J 5 bases short, with 12 bases between. CDR3 sequence (DNA): TGTGCCAGCAGTTTACAAATCACAGGGTATGGCTACACCTTC. Translation gives CASSLQITGYGYTF.

The chain couples TRBV27 to TRBJ1-5, with TRBD1 identical over 10 bases. CDR3 length: 15 residues. Germline assignment: CDR1 MNHEY and CDR2 SMNVEV (reference sequence). V lost 6 bases to trimming and J lost 7 bases; unmatched junction nucleotides: 9. CDR3 loop: CASRPLGQGLQPQHF. CDR3 DNA sequence: TGTGCCAGCAGACCGTTGGGACAGGGGCTGCAGCCCCAGCATTTT.

The chain couples TRBV7-8 to TRBJ2-4; D is undetermined. The CDR3 totals 13 residues. In germline, CDR1 is SGHVS, CDR2 FQNEAQ. Between the trimmed V and J ends, which lost 1 base and 8 bases, there was a span of 9 bases. Here the CDR3 reads CASSLGGGDIQYF. The CDR3 region has the DNA TGTGCCAGCAGCTTAGGGGGTGGGGACATTCAGTACTTC.

The gene calls are TRBV19 and TRBJ2-1; the D call may be TRBD1 or TRBD2 (6 bases each). V was clipped by 7 bases and J by 10 bases, with 14 bases between them. The V gene's germline CDR1 is LNHDA and CDR2 SQIVND (reference sequence). This CDR3 spans 12 amino acids. CDR3 in amino acids: CASKTRGGEQFF. The CDR3 DNA is TGTGCCAGTAAAACCAGGGGAGGCGAGCAGTTCTTC. Combining the CDR3 with reference TRBV19 and TRBJ2-1 gives the whole variable domain DGGITQSPKYLFRKEGQNVTLSCEQNLNHDAMYWYRQDPGQGLRLIYYSQIVNDFQKGDIAEGYSVSREKKESFPLTVTSAQKNPTAFYLCASKTRGGEQFFGPGTRLTVL.

This chain links TRBV15 with TRBJ2-7; no clear D. V lost 2 bases to trimming and J lost 4 bases, with 12 bases between them. This CDR3 has 14 amino acids. Germline CDR1 and CDR2: LNHNV and YYDKDF (reference sequence). CDR3 DNA sequence: TGTGCCACCAGCAGACAGTTTGGCGGATACGAGCAGTACTTC. Amino acids: CATSRQFGGYEQYF.

Comments on this clone: A much larger clone lies a single base off, so this may be a read error. The rearrangement links TRBV2 to TRBJ1-4, with unresolved D. Trimming cost V 6 bases and J 6 bases, with 5 bases left between them. The CDR3 contains 11 residues. The germline V gene has CDR1 SNHLY and CDR2 FYNNEI. CDR3 bases: TGTGCCAGCAGCCCATATGAAAAACTGTTTTTT. Amino acids: CASSPYEKLFF.

This chain joins TRBV2 and TRBJ2-5; D call uncertain. Germline lookup yields CDR1 SNHLY and CDR2 FYNNEI. The length of the CDR3 is 12 residues. The ends were cut back, 9 bases at V and 1 base at J, with 9 bases in the middle. The CDR3 sequence: CASKDRQETQYF. DNA of the CDR3: TGTGCCAGTAAAGACCGCCAAGAGACCCAGTACTTC.